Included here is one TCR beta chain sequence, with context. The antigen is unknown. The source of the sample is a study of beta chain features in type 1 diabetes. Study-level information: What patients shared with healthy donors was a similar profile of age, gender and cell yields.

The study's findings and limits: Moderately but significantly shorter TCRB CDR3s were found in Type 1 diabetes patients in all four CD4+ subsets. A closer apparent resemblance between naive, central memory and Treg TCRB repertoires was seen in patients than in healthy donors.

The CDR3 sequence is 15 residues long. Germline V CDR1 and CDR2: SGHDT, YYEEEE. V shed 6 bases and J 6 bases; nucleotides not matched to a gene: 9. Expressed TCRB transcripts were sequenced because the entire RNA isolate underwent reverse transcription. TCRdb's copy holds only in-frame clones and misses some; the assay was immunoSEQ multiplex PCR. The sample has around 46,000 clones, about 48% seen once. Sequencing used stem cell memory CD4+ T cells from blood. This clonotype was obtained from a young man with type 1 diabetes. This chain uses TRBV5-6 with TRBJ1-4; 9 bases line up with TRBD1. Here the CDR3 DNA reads TGTGCCAGCAATTTGGGGGGACAGGGCTATGAAAAACTGTTTTTT. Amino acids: CASNLGGQGYEKLFF.